This T cell receptor (beta chain) is from a study of cytomegalovirus exposure and HLA in healthy donors. The overall study: The early release's HLA-typed donors yielded 70 million to 85 million unique TCRs. Study results and limitations: Later on, analysis showed that most CMV-associated TCR beta chains appeared to be HLA-restricted. Across donors, most TCRs were seen rarely, yet some public ones were widespread.

About this clone: Its target is not known.

Both 60 Vbeta primers and 13 Jbeta primers went into the PCR. Only in-frame clones appear in the TCRdb table, and some are missing; sequencing was by immunoSEQ multiplex PCR. The table lists around 150,000 clones, 60% to 85% of them singletons, with more than 3.5% in the top ten. This CDR3 region has 14 residues. CDR1 is MDHEN and CDR2 is SYDVKM in the germline V gene. With V trimmed by 6 bases and J by 3 bases, 7 bases remained unmatched. This chain uses TRBV28 with TRBJ2-5; 7 nucleotides line up with TRBD1. The sequencing input was PBMCs. This sequence originates from a young man in good health and CMV-seropositive. The CDR3 DNA is TGTGCCAGCAGCCACCACGGGACAGAAGAGACCCAGTACTTC. It is translated as CASSHHGTEETQYF.